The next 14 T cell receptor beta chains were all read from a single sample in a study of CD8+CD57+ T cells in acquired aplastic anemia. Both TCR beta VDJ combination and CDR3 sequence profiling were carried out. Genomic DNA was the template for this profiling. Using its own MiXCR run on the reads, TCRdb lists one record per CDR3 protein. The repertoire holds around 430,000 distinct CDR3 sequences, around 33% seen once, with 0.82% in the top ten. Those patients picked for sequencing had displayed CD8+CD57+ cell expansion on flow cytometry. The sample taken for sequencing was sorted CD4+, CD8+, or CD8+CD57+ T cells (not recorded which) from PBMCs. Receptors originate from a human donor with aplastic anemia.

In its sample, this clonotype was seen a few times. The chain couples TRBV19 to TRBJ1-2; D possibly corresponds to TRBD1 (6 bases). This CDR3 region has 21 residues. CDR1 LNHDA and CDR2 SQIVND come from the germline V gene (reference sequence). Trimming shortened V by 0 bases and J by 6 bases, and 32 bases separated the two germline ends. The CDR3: CASSIDLRGWWNRDLEDGYTF. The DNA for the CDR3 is TGTGCCAGTAGTATAGATCTTCGGGGTTGGTGGAACAGGGACCTTGAGGATGGCTACACCTTC.

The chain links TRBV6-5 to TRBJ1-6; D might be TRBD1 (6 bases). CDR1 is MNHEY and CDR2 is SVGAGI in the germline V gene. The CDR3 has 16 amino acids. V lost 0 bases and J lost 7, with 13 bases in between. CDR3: CASSYSTGRGNSPLHF. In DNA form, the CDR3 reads TGTGCCAGCAGTTACTCGACAGGTCGGGGAAATTCACCCCTCCACTTT.

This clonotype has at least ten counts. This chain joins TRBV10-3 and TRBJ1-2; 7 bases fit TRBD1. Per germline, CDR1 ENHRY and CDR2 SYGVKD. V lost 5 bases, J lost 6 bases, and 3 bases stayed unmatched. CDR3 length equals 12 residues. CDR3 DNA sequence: TGTGCCATCAGTACAACAGGGGATGGCTACACCTTC. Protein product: CAISTTGDGYTF.

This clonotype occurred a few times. CDR3 nucleotide sequence: TGTGCCTGGTCGAGCGGTGGCACCATATATTTT. It is translated as CAWSSGGTIYF. The rearrangement uses TRBV30 and TRBJ1-3, with unresolved D. The CDR3 extends over 11 amino acids. Trimming took off 5 bases at V and 9 bases at J, with 11 bases between the two ends. Germline lookup yields CDR1 GTSNPN and CDR2 SVGIG (reference sequence).

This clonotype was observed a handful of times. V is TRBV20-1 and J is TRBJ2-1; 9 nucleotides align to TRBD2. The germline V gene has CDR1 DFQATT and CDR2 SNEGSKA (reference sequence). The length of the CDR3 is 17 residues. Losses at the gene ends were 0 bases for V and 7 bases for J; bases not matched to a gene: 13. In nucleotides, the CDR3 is TGCAGTGCTAGAGAAGGGACTAGCAGATCCCTCGCGAATGAGCAGTTCTTC. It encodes CSAREGTSRSLANEQFF.

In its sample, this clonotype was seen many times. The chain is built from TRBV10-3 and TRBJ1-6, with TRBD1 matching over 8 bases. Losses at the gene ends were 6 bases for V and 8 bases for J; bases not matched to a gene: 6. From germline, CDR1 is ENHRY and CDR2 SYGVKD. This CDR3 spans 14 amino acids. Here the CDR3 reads CAIRDRVEDSPLHF. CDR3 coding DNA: TGTGCCATCAGGGACAGGGTCGAGGATTCACCCCTCCACTTT.

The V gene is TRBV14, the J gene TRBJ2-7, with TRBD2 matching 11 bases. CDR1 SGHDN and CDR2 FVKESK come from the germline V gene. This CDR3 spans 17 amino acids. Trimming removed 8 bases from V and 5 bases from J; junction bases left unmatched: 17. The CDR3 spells CASAPPGPSGRMDEQYF. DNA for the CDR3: TGTGCCAGCGCCCCCCCGGGCCCTAGCGGGAGGATGGACGAGCAGTACTTC.

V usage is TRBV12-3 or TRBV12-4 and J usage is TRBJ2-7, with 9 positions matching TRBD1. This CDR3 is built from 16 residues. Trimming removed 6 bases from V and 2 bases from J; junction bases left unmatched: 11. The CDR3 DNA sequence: TGTGCCAGCAGCCCGGATGAGGGACAGGGTACCTACGAGCAGTACTTC. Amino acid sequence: CASSPDEGQGTYEQYF.

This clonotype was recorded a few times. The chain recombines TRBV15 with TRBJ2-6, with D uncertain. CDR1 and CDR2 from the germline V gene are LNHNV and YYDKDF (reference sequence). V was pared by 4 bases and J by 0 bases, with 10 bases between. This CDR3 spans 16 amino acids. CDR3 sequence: CATSNSRSSGANVLTF. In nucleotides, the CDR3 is TGTGCCACCAGCAACAGTCGAAGCTCTGGGGCCAACGTCCTGACTTTC.

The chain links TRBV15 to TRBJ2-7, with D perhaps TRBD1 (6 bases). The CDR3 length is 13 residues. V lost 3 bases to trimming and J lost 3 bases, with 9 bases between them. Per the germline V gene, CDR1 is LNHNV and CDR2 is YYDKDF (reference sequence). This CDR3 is CATSRFRGYEQYF. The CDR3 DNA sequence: TGTGCCACCAGCAGGTTCAGGGGCTACGAGCAGTACTTC.

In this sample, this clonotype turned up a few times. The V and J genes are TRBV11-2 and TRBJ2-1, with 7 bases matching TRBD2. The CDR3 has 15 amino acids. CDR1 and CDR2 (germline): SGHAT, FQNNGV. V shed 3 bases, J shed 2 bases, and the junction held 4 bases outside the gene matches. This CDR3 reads CASSLVGGTYNEQFF. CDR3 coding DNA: TGTGCCAGCAGCTTGGTCGGGGGGACCTACAATGAGCAGTTCTTC. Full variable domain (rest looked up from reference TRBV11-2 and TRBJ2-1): EAGVAQSPRYKIIEKRQSVAFWCNPISGHATLYWYQQILGQGPKLLIQFQNNGVVDDSQLPKDRFSAERLKGVDSTLKIQPAKLEDSAVYLCASSLVGGTYNEQFFGPGTRLTVL.

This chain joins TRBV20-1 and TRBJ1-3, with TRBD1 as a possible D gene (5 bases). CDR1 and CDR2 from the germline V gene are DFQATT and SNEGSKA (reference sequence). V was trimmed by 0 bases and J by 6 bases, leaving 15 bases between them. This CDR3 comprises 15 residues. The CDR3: CSARDWGDAVNTIYF. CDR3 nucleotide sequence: TGCAGTGCTAGAGATTGGGGGGATGCAGTAAACACCATATATTTT.

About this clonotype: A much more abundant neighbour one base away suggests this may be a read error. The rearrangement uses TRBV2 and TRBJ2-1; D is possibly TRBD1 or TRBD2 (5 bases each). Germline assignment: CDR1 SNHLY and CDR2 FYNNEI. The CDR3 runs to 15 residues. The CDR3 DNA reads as TGTGCCGGCAGACAGAGGGAGTTTAGACACAATGAGCAGTTCTTC. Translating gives CAGRQREFRHNEQFF.

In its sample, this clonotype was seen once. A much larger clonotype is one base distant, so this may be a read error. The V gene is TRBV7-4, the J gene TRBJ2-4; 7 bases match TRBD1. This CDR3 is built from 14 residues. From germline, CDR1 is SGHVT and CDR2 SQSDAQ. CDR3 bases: TGTGCCAGCAGCTTATCTGACAGGGTGGGCATTCGGTACTTC. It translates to CASSLSDRVGIRYF.